These 28 T cell receptor beta chains came from one sample sequenced in a study of cytomegalovirus exposure and HLA in healthy donors. Primers included in the PCR were 60 Vbeta and 13 Jbeta primers. Sequenced by immunoSEQ multiplex PCR; TCRdb stores in-frame clones only, minus some. The sample has 90,000 to 150,000 clones, 80% to 85% seen once; the top ten hold about 2.4%. Sequencing used PBMCs. Source of these receptors: a woman in her thirties or forties in good health and CMV-seronegative.

Turning to this clone: A read error may produce the germline difference seen at one junction end. The sample contains more than one DNA sequence encoding this CDR3. The rearrangement links TRBV2 to TRBJ1-1, with D tentatively TRBD1 (6 bases). Germline CDR1 SNHLY, CDR2 FYNNEI. The CDR3 covers 13 residues. The CDR3 bases are TGTGCCAGCAACCTACAGGGAAACACTGAGGCTTTCTTT. It translates to CASNLQGNTEAFF.

The chain combines TRBV25-1 with TRBJ1-3; TRBD1 might be the D (6 bases). Germline CDR1 MGHDK, CDR2 SYGVNS. The CDR3 is 13 amino acids. Trimming removed 9 bases at V and 0 bases at J, with 9 bases between. The CDR3 region has the DNA TGTGCCAGGAGACAGGTCTCTGGAAACACCATATATTTT. It is translated as CARRQVSGNTIYF.

This clone was seen once. The V call is TRBV9, the J call TRBJ2-4; D not resolved. CDR1 is SGDLS and CDR2 is YYNGEE in the germline V gene. V lost 4 bases, J lost 7 bases, and 18 bases lay in between. This CDR3 contains 15 residues. CDR3 loop: CASSRDGSVANIQYF. CDR3 nucleotides: TGTGCCAGCAGCCGCGACGGGTCCGTGGCCAACATTCAGTACTTC.

This clone was observed once. V gene TRBV2 combines with J gene TRBJ2-5; no definite D call. The CDR3 extends over 13 amino acids. The V gene lost 4 bases and the J gene lost 5 bases, with 11 bases spanning the gap. The germline V gene has CDR1 SNHLY and CDR2 FYNNEI. The CDR3 nucleotides read TGTGCCAGCAGTGTTGTGACTGGGGAGACCCAGTACTTC. Translation gives CASSVVTGETQYF.

The V and J genes are TRBV20-1 and TRBJ1-1; 8 positions match TRBD1. The germline V gene encodes CDR1 DFQATT and CDR2 SNEGSKA (reference sequence). V lost 8 bases and J lost 3; bases outside the gene matches: 2. The CDR3 runs 11 residues. The CDR3 DNA reads as TGCAGTACGACAGGGGACACTGAAGCTTTCTTT. As protein: CSTTGDTEAFF.

Turning to this clone: Lacking the conserved final phenylalanine or tryptophan, this CDR3 likely reflects a read error. The rearrangement joins TRBV2 to TRBJ2-7; possibly TRBD2 for D (6 bases). The germline CDR1 and CDR2 sequences are SNHLY and FYNNEI. The CDR3 consists of 13 residues. Trimming took off 7 bases at V and 0 bases at J, with 10 bases between the two ends. CDR3 DNA: TGTGCCAGCACGACTAGTACCTCCTACGAGCAGTACCTC. Encoded protein: CASTTSTSYEQYL.

The V gene is TRBV27, the J gene TRBJ2-1; 12 nucleotides line up with TRBD2. The germline CDR1 and CDR2 sequences are MNHEY and SMNVEV (reference sequence). The CDR3 has 16 residues. The trim removed 5 bases at V and 5 bases at J, leaving 7 bases unmatched. CDR3 in amino acids: CASSTRRLAGDNEQFF. The CDR3, as DNA: TGTGCCAGCAGTACTCGGAGACTAGCGGGAGACAATGAGCAGTTCTTC.

V is TRBV19 and J is TRBJ2-3; D not certain. The germline V gene encodes CDR1 LNHDA and CDR2 SQIVND (reference sequence). Deletions cut 6 bases from V and 6 bases from J, with 7 bases between. The CDR3 runs to 11 residues. CDR3 loop: CASRGRDTQYF. The CDR3 DNA is TGTGCCAGTAGGGGCCGGGATACGCAGTATTTT.

This chain connects TRBV4-3 to TRBJ1-3; D gene ambiguous. The CDR3 is made up of 15 amino acids. The V gene lost 4 bases and the J gene lost 3 bases, with 13 bases spanning the gap. Germline V lookup: CDR1 LGHNA, CDR2 YSLEER. This CDR3 is CASSPRWEVGNTIYF. CDR3 nucleotides: TGCGCCAGCAGCCCCCGGTGGGAGGTTGGAAACACCATATATTTT.

The CDR3, as DNA: TGTGCCAGCAGCCATCACAGACCAGACACTGAAGCTTTCTTT. Translating gives CASSHHRPDTEAFF. The chain couples TRBV14 to TRBJ1-1, with D unresolved. In germline, CDR1 is SGHDN, CDR2 FVKESK. This CDR3 spans 14 amino acids. V was trimmed by 3 bases and J by 3 bases, leaving 11 bases between them.

The table lists this clone with a few counts. The chain couples TRBV19 to TRBJ1-1; 7 bases match TRBD1. Germline CDR1 and CDR2: LNHDA and SQIVND (reference sequence). The CDR3 loop spans 14 amino acids. V was pared by 7 bases and J by 5 bases, with 10 bases of the junction left unmatched. The CDR3 is CASTLLSGGTEAFF. For the CDR3, the DNA is TGTGCCAGTACCCTCCTTTCAGGGGGGACTGAAGCTTTCTTT.

The chain has TRBV6-4 and TRBJ2-2, with 8 bases that match TRBD1. Germline V gene sequence: CDR1 MRHNA, CDR2 SNTAGT. This CDR3 spans 16 amino acids. Trimming cost V 3 bases and J 2 bases; bases outside gene matches: 5. CDR3 nucleotide sequence: TGTGCCAGCAGTGAAAACGGACAGGGTAACACCGGGGAGCTGTTTTTT. Protein sequence: CASSENGQGNTGELFF.

The chain links TRBV4-1 to TRBJ1-4, with TRBD1 as a possible D gene (5 bases). Trimming cost V 6 bases and J 8 bases, with 22 bases left between them. CDR1 and CDR2 from the germline V gene are MGHRA and YSYEKL. The CDR3 is made up of 16 amino acids. The CDR3: CASRDNPGVPGEKLFF. CDR3 coding DNA: TGCGCCAGCAGGGACAACCCGGGGGTCCCCGGGGAAAAACTGTTTTTT.

The chain combines TRBV20-1 with TRBJ2-7, with D unresolved. The CDR3 contains 11 residues. Looked up from germline, CDR1 is DFQATT and CDR2 is SNEGSKA (reference sequence). Between the trimmed V and J ends, which lost 3 bases and 3 bases, there was a span of 6 bases. Written as DNA, the CDR3 is TGCAGTGCTAGCGGGTACTACGAGCAGTACTTC. Protein: CSASGYYEQYF.

The chain couples TRBV5-1 to TRBJ2-1, with 8 bases aligning to TRBD1. V lost 4 bases, J lost 5 bases, and 8 bases stayed unmatched. CDR1 SGHRS and CDR2 YFSETQ come from the germline V gene. The CDR3 extends over 15 amino acids. CDR3: CASSPGQGINNEQFF. The DNA of the CDR3 is TGCGCCAGCAGCCCAGGACAGGGTATTAACAATGAGCAGTTCTTC.

V and J are TRBV11-3 and TRBJ1-3; 8 bases map to TRBD1. With V trimmed by 2 bases and J by 2 bases, 2 bases remained unmatched. From germline, CDR1 is SGHNT and CDR2 YENEEA. The CDR3 extends over 15 amino acids. The CDR3 loop is CASSLQGAPGNTIYF. The CDR3 DNA sequence: TGTGCCAGCAGCTTACAGGGGGCTCCTGGAAACACCATATATTTT.

V usage is TRBV6-4 and J usage is TRBJ1-2; TRBD1 is a possible D gene (6 bases). V lost 2 bases to trimming and J lost 4 bases, with 14 bases between them. This CDR3 spans 15 amino acids. Germline V gene lookup returns CDR1 MRHNA and CDR2 SNTAGT. As DNA, the CDR3 is TGTGCCAGCAGTGACCCGCCGGGGGGCCGCTATGGCTACACCTTC. It codes for CASSDPPGGRYGYTF.

This sequence joins TRBV25-1 and TRBJ1-5, with 10 bases fitting TRBD1. Germline-derived CDR1 and CDR2 are MGHDK and SYGVNS. J lost 3 bases, V lost 3 bases, and 5 bases had no gene match. CDR3 length: 16 residues. The CDR3 nucleotides read TGTGCCAGCAGTGACCGGGACAGGGGCGACAATCAGCCCCAGCATTTT. Residues: CASSDRDRGDNQPQHF.

The V gene is TRBV6-5, the J gene TRBJ2-7; 7 bases align to TRBD2. The CDR3 extends over 13 amino acids. V shed 5 bases and J 5 bases; nucleotides not matched to a gene: 6. CDR1 MNHEY and CDR2 SVGAGI come from the germline V gene. CDR3 sequence: CASSPGGRNEQYF. As DNA, the CDR3 is TGTGCCAGCAGTCCCGGGGGGAGGAACGAGCAGTACTTC.

The CDR3 reads CASSPGLNQPQHF. In DNA, the CDR3 is TGTGCCAGCTCACCGGGCCTCAATCAGCCCCAGCATTTT. The chain combines TRBV18 with TRBJ1-5; D is unresolved. The CDR3 extends over 13 amino acids. CDR1 KGHSH and CDR2 LQKENI come from the germline V gene. Trimming shortened V by 3 bases and J by 3 bases, and 6 bases separated the two germline ends.

This chain links TRBV28 with TRBJ1-2; 10 bases map to TRBD1. Germline trimming cut 7 bases from V and 3 bases from J; bases unmatched to any gene: 5. Germline CDR1 is MDHEN and CDR2 is SYDVKM. The CDR3 has 14 residues. The CDR3 loop reads CASIQDRGDYGYTF. CDR3 nucleotides: TGTGCCAGCATTCAGGACAGGGGGGACTATGGCTACACCTTC.

This clone was found a few times. This chain uses TRBV5-6 with TRBJ1-1; 7 positions match TRBD1. V lost 4 bases and J lost 1; bases outside the gene matches: 7. This CDR3 spans 15 amino acids. Germline CDR1 SGHDT, CDR2 YYEEEE. This CDR3 is CASSVGDRRNTEAFF. Here the CDR3 DNA reads TGTGCCAGCAGCGTAGGGGACAGACGGAACACTGAAGCTTTCTTT.

The chain couples TRBV4-1 to TRBJ2-1; 11 bases are shared with TRBD2. The CDR3 is 20 amino acids. The V segment lost 3 bases and the J segment 5 bases; nucleotides outside the gene matches: 18. Germline V gene lookup returns CDR1 MGHRA and CDR2 YSYEKL. CDR3 DNA sequence: TGCGCCAGCAGCCAGCCCTTTGCGACTAGCGGGACAACACTGAACAATGAGCAGTTCTTC. This codes for CASSQPFATSGTTLNNEQFF.

This clone is a singleton in its sample. The chain links TRBV27 to TRBJ2-1, with 8 bases matching TRBD2. After removal of 5 bases from V and 4 bases from J, the junction contained 13 bases not matched to a gene. Germline values: CDR1 MNHEY, CDR2 SMNVEV (reference sequence). The CDR3 runs to 17 residues. The CDR3 coding sequence is TGTGCCAGCAGTCGCTTGGGGTCAGCGGGGGCTTACAATGAGCAGTTCTTC. Its translation is CASSRLGSAGAYNEQFF.

This chain joins TRBV14 and TRBJ2-6; D is uncertain. CDR1 and CDR2 (germline): SGHDN, FVKESK. The V end was cut by 3 bases, the J end by 3 bases, with 9 bases between. This CDR3 has 15 amino acids. CDR3 region: CASSQVSGGANVLTF. The DNA for the CDR3 is TGTGCCAGCAGCCAGGTGTCGGGTGGGGCCAACGTCCTGACTTTC. The variable domain in full, with the rest retrieved from reference TRBV14 and TRBJ2-6, is EAGVTQFPSHSVIEKGQTVTLRCDPISGHDNLYWYRRVMGKEIKFLLHFVKESKQDESGMPNNRFLAERTGGTYSTLKVQPAELEDSGVYFCASSQVSGGANVLTFGAGSRLTVL.

This rearrangement joins TRBV13 to TRBJ2-5; a weak D match, TRBD2 (5 bases). The J call may be wrong; the DNA end is better matched by TRBJ2-7. This CDR3 has 15 residues. Germline V gene data show CDR1 as PRHDT and CDR2 as FYEKMQ (reference sequence). The CDR3 region has the DNA TGTGCCAGCAGCCCACCGGGAATTGAGGTCTACGAGCAGTACTTC. This gives the protein CASSPPGIEVYEQYF.

This clone is a singleton in its sample. The V gene is TRBV5-1, the J gene TRBJ2-6; 7 bases match TRBD1. Germline CDR1 is SGHRS and CDR2 is YFSETQ. The J segment lost 0 bases and the V segment lost 4 bases, leaving 7 bases of the junction unmatched. CDR3 length equals 17 residues. The CDR3 here is CASSGGQISSGANVLTF. For the CDR3, the DNA is TGCGCCAGCAGCGGGGGACAGATCAGCTCTGGGGCCAACGTCCTGACTTTC.

The rearrangement uses TRBV18 and TRBJ1-2, with D uncertain. Germline CDR1 KGHSH, CDR2 LQKENI. The CDR3 is 15 residues long. V was cut by 3 bases and J by 4 bases, with 15 bases left in between. CDR3 loop: CASSPNLGDLYGYTF. The CDR3 DNA is TGTGCCAGCTCACCCAATTTAGGAGACCTCTATGGCTACACCTTC.